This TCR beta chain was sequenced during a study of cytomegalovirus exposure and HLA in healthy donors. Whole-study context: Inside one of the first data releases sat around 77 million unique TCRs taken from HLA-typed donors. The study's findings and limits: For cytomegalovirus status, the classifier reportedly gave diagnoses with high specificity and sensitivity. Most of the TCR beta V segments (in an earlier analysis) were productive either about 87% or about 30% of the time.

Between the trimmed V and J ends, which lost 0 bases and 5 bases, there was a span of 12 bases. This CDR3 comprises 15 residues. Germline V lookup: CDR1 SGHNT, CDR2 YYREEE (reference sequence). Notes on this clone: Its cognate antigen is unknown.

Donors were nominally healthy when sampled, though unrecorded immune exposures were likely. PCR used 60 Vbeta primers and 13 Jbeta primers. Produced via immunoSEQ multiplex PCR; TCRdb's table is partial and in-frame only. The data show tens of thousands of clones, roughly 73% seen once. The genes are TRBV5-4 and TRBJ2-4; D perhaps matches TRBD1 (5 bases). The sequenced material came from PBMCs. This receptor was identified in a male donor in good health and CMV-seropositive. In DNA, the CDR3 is TGTGCCAGCAGCTTGGTGGGTACAGGAGAAAACATTCAGTACTTC. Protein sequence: CASSLVGTGENIQYF.